The 20 T cell receptor beta chains in this list originate from one sample, sequenced in a study of vaccination and CD4 T cells after COVID-19. Sample treatment: approximately nine-day PBMC culture with coronavirus spike peptide pools or control peptides (ViraFEST assay). An Oncomine TCR Beta short-read assay was used to sequence the DNA from cultured CD4+ T cells. TCRdb used MiXCR to reprocess the PCR reads, holding one entry per CDR3 protein. The sample has more than 9,000 distinct CDR3 sequences, about three fifths seen once. These receptors lack a known antigen. The source material was CD4+ T cells from blood, cultured in vitro. The receptors originated from a human donor who had recovered from COVID-19.

The table lists this clonotype with a few counts. This rearrangement joins TRBV27 to TRBJ2-3; D call uncertain. CDR3 length: 12 residues. Germline V gene lookup returns CDR1 MNHEY and CDR2 SMNVEV (reference sequence). V lost 2 bases to trimming and J lost 3 bases, with 3 bases between them. The CDR3 DNA sequence: TGTGCCAGCAGTTTAATTACAGATACGCAGTATTTT. Translating it yields CASSLITDTQYF.

The V and J genes are TRBV7-8 and TRBJ1-5; D not certain. The length of the CDR3 is 17 residues. Germline V lookup: CDR1 SGHVS, CDR2 FQNEAQ. Trimming removed 1 base at V and 0 bases at J, with 13 bases between. In DNA, the CDR3 is TGTGCCAGCAGCTTAGGGGTCATGGGAAGTAGCAATCAGCCCCAGCATTTT. Translation gives CASSLGVMGSSNQPQHF.

V usage is TRBV6-4 and J usage is TRBJ2-7; D not resolved. CDR3 length: 10 amino acids. Germline-derived CDR1 and CDR2 are MRHNA and SNTAGT. Trimming removed 9 bases from V and 6 bases from J, with 9 bases in between. The CDR3, as DNA: TGTGCCAGTCCTCAAGGCGAGCAGTACTTC. Translated: CASPQGEQYF.

The V and J genes are TRBV28 and TRBJ1-5, with D unclear. This CDR3 is built from 14 residues. V shed 3 bases and J shed 0 bases, with 6 bases lying between them. CDR1 and CDR2 (germline): MDHEN, SYDVKM. This CDR3 reads CASSFLNSNQPQHF. The DNA for the CDR3 is TGTGCCAGCAGTTTCTTGAATAGCAATCAGCCCCAGCATTTT.

J is TRBJ2-7 and V is TRBV20-1; maybe TRBD2 (6 bases). The germline CDR1 and CDR2 sequences are DFQATT and SNEGSKA (reference sequence). This CDR3 has 14 residues. The V end lost 3 bases, the J end lost 4 bases, and 16 bases lay between the germline ends. The CDR3 region has the DNA TGCAGTGCTAGGACCCCAGGCGGGATGTACGAGCAGTACTTC. This codes for CSARTPGGMYEQYF.

The chain has TRBV20-1 and TRBJ2-7; D perhaps matches TRBD1 (6 bases). This CDR3 is 12 amino acids long. CDR1 is DFQATT, CDR2 SNEGSKA, per germline (reference sequence). The V gene lost 6 bases and the J gene lost 6 bases, with 15 bases spanning the gap. CDR3 sequence: CSAHNRVFEQYF. CDR3 coding DNA: TGCAGTGCCCACAACAGGGTTTTCGAGCAGTACTTC.

The chain links TRBV7-8 to TRBJ2-5; D call uncertain. The CDR3 length is 11 residues. Looked up from germline, CDR1 is SGHVS and CDR2 is FQNEAQ. V lost 3 bases and J lost 4, with 3 bases in between. The CDR3 reads CASSFRETQYF. For the CDR3, the DNA is TGTGCCAGCAGCTTCCGAGAGACCCAGTACTTC.

The CDR3 sequence: CASSTPGLADRTDTQYF. DNA of the CDR3: TGTGCCAGTAGTACTCCGGGACTAGCGGATCGCACAGATACGCAGTATTTT. The rearrangement links TRBV19 to TRBJ2-3; 11 positions match TRBD2. V lost 4 bases and J lost 1; bases outside the gene matches: 7. This CDR3 is built from 17 residues. From germline, CDR1 is LNHDA and CDR2 SQIVND (reference sequence).

The genes are TRBV27 and TRBJ1-5; D is unresolved. The CDR3 length is 15 residues. Trimming took 4 bases from V and 2 from J, leaving 12 bases between them. The germline CDR1 and CDR2 sequences are MNHEY and SMNVEV (reference sequence). Here the CDR3 DNA reads TGTGCCAGCAGTTCAGCCGAGGGAGGCAATCAGCCCCAGCATTTT. Translating it yields CASSSAEGGNQPQHF.

The genes are TRBV28 and TRBJ1-3, with D unclear. Germline lookup yields CDR1 MDHEN and CDR2 SYDVKM. The CDR3 covers 15 residues. Trimming took 3 bases from V and 1 from J, leaving 10 bases between them. For the CDR3, the DNA is TGTGCCAGCAGTTTTGGTGGTGGGTCTGGAAACACCATATATTTT. Translated, it gives CASSFGGGSGNTIYF.

This clonotype was recorded a few times. This chain links TRBV20-1 with TRBJ2-6, with unresolved D. CDR3 size: 15 residues. V lost 0 bases, J lost 2 bases, and 8 bases lay in between. The germline V gene encodes CDR1 DFQATT and CDR2 SNEGSKA (reference sequence). CDR3 bases: TGCAGTGCTAGAGATCGCAGCGCTGGGGCCAACGTCCTGACTTTC. Its protein product is CSARDRSAGANVLTF.

This clonotype turned up a few times. The V and J genes are TRBV6-1 and TRBJ2-7; perhaps TRBD2 as D (5 bases). The CDR3 consists of 15 residues. V lost 4 bases to trimming and J lost 6 bases, with 19 bases between them. The V gene's germline CDR1 is MNHNS and CDR2 SASEGT. CDR3 sequence: CASSVKPGSWLEQYF. CDR3 coding DNA: TGTGCCAGCAGTGTAAAACCGGGAAGCTGGCTCGAGCAGTACTTC.

Only one count was recorded for this clonotype. The J gene is TRBJ2-3, the V gene TRBV11-2; possible D gene TRBD2, 6 bases. The CDR3 is made up of 15 amino acids. The germline V gene encodes CDR1 SGHAT and CDR2 FQNNGV. Trimming cost V 5 bases and J 3 bases, with 15 bases left between them. Here the CDR3 reads CASSRRPLATDTQYF. Written as DNA, the CDR3 is TGTGCCAGCAGCCGAAGACCGCTAGCGACAGATACGCAGTATTTT.

This clonotype was found once. The rearrangement uses TRBV2 and TRBJ1-1; 7 bases match TRBD1. The germline CDR1 and CDR2 sequences are SNHLY and FYNNEI. CDR3 size: 14 residues. Trimming cost V 5 bases and J 1 base; bases outside gene matches: 4. The CDR3 is CASSPGGRNTEAFF. CDR3 nucleotides: TGTGCCAGCAGTCCAGGGGGTCGGAACACTGAAGCTTTCTTT.

The chain recombines TRBV10-3 with TRBJ2-5; weak D call: TRBD1 (8 bases). This CDR3 has 15 residues. Germline V lookup: CDR1 ENHRY, CDR2 SYGVKD. Trimming pared 3 bases from V and 2 bases from J, leaving 13 bases between. The CDR3 here is CAISDRGRGQETQYF. DNA of the CDR3: TGTGCCATCAGTGACAGGGGGCGGGGGCAAGAGACCCAGTACTTC.

By frequency in the sample, this clonotype is medium-sized. V and J are TRBV20-1 and TRBJ2-2, with a weak D call TRBD1 (6 bases). Trimming pared 2 bases from V and 3 bases from J, leaving 16 bases between. The germline CDR1 and CDR2 sequences are DFQATT and SNEGSKA (reference sequence). The CDR3 consists of 16 residues. CDR3 region: CSARLNRADDTGELFF. In DNA, the CDR3 is TGCAGTGCTAGACTAAACAGGGCCGACGACACCGGGGAGCTGTTTTTT.

The chain combines TRBV5-1 with TRBJ2-7; a weak D match, TRBD1 (5 bases). CDR3 length equals 14 residues. Germline lookup yields CDR1 SGHRS and CDR2 YFSETQ. Trimming left V 3 bases short and J 7 bases short, with 17 bases between. CDR3 loop: CASSSGTGLEEQYF. CDR3 in DNA: TGCGCCAGCAGCTCCGGAACAGGATTAGAGGAGCAGTACTTC.

V is TRBV2 and J is TRBJ1-1; 9 nucleotides agree with TRBD1. This CDR3 contains 15 residues. Looked up from germline, CDR1 is SNHLY and CDR2 is FYNNEI. V dropped 1 base and J dropped 3; count of bases not matched to a gene: 3. DNA of the CDR3: TGTGCCAGCAGTGAAGTGGGACAGGGCCACACTGAAGCTTTCTTT. Translating it yields CASSEVGQGHTEAFF.

This clonotype showed up just a few times. The V and J genes are TRBV7-3 and TRBJ1-2; the D is unclear. The CDR3 runs to 15 residues. Looked up from germline, CDR1 is SGHTA and CDR2 is FQGTGA. Trimming left V 1 base short and J 3 bases short, with 12 bases between. The CDR3 loop reads CASSLRAEEDYGYTF. The DNA for the CDR3 is TGTGCCAGCAGCTTAAGGGCCGAAGAAGACTATGGCTACACCTTC.

The chain couples TRBV20-1 to TRBJ1-2; D is ambiguous. Trimming pared 1 base from V and 0 bases from J, leaving 12 bases between. The germline V gene has CDR1 DFQATT and CDR2 SNEGSKA (reference sequence). The CDR3 is 15 amino acids. Here the CDR3 reads CSARGAHATNYGYTF. The DNA for the CDR3 is TGCAGTGCTAGAGGGGCACATGCTACTAACTATGGCTACACCTTC.